In its sample, the clone carrying this T cell receptor (beta chain) was seen a few times. Its matching antigen is unknown. The data belong to a study of T-cell memory formation after mild COVID-19. Across the study: TCR clusters showed largely donor specificity.

Study-wide results and caveats: Clones contracting over day 15 to 85 were CD4/CD8 balanced, with later expanders leaning CD4+. Second-wave clones peaking on day 37 lacked confirmed SARS-CoV-2 specificity.

A 5'RACE reaction primed in the constant segment made cDNA libraries of TCR alpha and TCR beta, and these carried sample barcodes and UMIs. TCRdb recomputed calls from the 5' RACE reads with MiXCR, one row per CDR3 protein. The profile covers about 110,000 distinct CDR3 sequences, with approximately 13% appearing a single time and around 30% taken by the ten largest. The CDR3 length is 19 residues. The V segment lost 0 bases and the J segment 2 bases; nucleotides outside the gene matches: 9. Germline V gene data show CDR1 as MNHEY and CDR2 as SMNVEV (reference sequence). The sequenced sample consisted of PBMCs or a T cell subset sorted from them (not recorded which). This sequence originates from an adult woman who had mild COVID-19 (a few samples of this study predate the infection). Cell type and time point are not known. The chain recombines TRBV27 with TRBJ2-7; 14 nucleotides align to TRBD2. DNA for the CDR3: TGTGCCAGCAGTTTATCCCGACTAGCGGGAGGGCCTTTAACCTACGAGCAGTACTTC. As protein: CASSLSRLAGGPLTYEQYF.